This T cell receptor beta chain was identified during a study of CD8 T cells in Susac syndrome. This clonotype occurred once. Sequencing of TCR beta, carried out with a high-throughput approach, was applied to CD8+ and CD4+ T cells from the blood. The CDR3 consists of 12 residues. Trimming left V 10 bases short and J 8 bases short, with 14 bases between. Germline CDR1 is ENHRY and CDR2 is SYGVKD. Reverse transcription used about 0.45 to 1 ug RNA and random hexamers. TCRdb re-called the immunoSEQ multiplex PCR reads through MiXCR, storing one row per CDR3 protein. The repertoire holds about 400,000 distinct CDR3 sequences, approximately 85% seen once, with about 0.1% in the top ten.

The sequenced sample consisted of CD8+ T cells from PBMCs. The chain joins TRBV10-3 to TRBJ2-2; TRBD2 might be the D (6 bases). The clonotype originates from a human donor with multiple sclerosis. Here the CDR3 DNA reads TGTGCCAGCGGGACGGACCTTGGGGAGCTGTTTTTT. Its translation: CASGTDLGELFF.